The T cell receptor (beta chain) described here comes from a study of patients and donors after allogeneic stem cell transplantation. With regard to this clonotype: Sequence at one end of the junction differs from germline and may be a read error.

The CDR3 covers 15 residues. Germline V gene lookup returns CDR1 LNHDA and CDR2 SQIVND (reference sequence). TCRdb processed the RT-PCR reads anew with MiXCR; each CDR3 protein has one entry. Found here are about 410,000 distinct CDR3 sequences, roughly 17% of them singletons; the top ten hold just over 7%. The chain links TRBV19 to TRBJ1-2; D remains ambiguous. Input material: blood, either unsorted or a sorted T cell fraction (not recorded which). The sequence was collected from a human donor who was either an allogeneic HSCT recipient or a stem cell or donor lymphocyte infusion donor (not recorded which). It is not recorded whose cells these are; they may come from a transplant donor. CDR3 DNA sequence: TGTGCCAGTAGTGTAGAACAGAAAACTAACTATGGCTACACCTTC. It encodes CASSVEQKTNYGYTF.